This TCR beta chain emerged from a study of neurological immune-mediated disorders. The study's findings and limits: None of the CDR3 amino acid sequences found in expanded clones was shared across subjects. This suggests that the TCR-beta repertoires were private in all groups.

Maryland, USA blood bank volunteers served as healthy controls. PBMCs numbering 2 million and stored at -80 C yielded the unsorted libraries. Every sequencing run generated over 190 million TCR-beta sequences from 15-18 subjects. MiXCR, applied by TCRdb to the 5' RACE reads, yields one record per CDR3 protein. Of 75,000 to 95,000 distinct CDR3 sequences in the sample, roughly 15% are singletons; the top ten hold roughly 15%. At least ten counts were recorded for this clonotype. As yet, its antigen is unknown. This CDR3 spans 11 amino acids. Trimming removed 3 bases at V and 7 bases at J, with 7 bases between.

The receptor was isolated from a woman in her forties in good health. The source material was PBMCs. The chain couples TRBV12-3 or TRBV12-4 to TRBJ2-7, with D maybe TRBD1 (5 bases). The CDR3 loop reads CASSFRGEQYV. The CDR3 DNA reads TGTGCCAGCAGTTTTAGGGGTGAGCAGTACGTC.